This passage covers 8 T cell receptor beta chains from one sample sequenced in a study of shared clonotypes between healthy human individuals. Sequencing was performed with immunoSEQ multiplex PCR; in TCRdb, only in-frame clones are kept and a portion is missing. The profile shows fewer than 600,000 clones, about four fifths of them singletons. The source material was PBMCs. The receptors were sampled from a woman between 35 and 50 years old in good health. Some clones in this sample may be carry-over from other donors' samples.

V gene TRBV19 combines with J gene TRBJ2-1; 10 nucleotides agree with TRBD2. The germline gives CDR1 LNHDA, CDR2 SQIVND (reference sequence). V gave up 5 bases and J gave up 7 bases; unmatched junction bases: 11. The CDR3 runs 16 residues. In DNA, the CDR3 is TGTGCCAGTAGTCCCTTGGCGAGTAGCGGGAGGAATGAGCAGTTCTTC. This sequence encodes CASSPLASSGRNEQFF. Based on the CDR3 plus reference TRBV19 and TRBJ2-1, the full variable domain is DGGITQSPKYLFRKEGQNVTLSCEQNLNHDAMYWYRQDPGQGLRLIYYSQIVNDFQKGDIAEGYSVSREKKESFPLTVTSAQKNPTAFYLCASSPLASSGRNEQFFGPGTRLTVL.

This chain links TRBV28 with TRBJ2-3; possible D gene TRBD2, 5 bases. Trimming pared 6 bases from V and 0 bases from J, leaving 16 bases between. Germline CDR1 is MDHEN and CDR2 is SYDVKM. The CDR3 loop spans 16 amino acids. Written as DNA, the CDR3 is TGTGCCAGCAGGACTCCCTCTAGCAGTAGCACAGATACGCAGTATTTT. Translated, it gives CASRTPSSSSTDTQYF.

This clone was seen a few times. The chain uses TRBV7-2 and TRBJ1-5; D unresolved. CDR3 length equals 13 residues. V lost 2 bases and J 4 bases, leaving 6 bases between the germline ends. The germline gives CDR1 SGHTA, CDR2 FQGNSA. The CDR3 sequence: CASSLFGNQPQHF. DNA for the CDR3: TGTGCCAGCAGCTTATTCGGGAATCAGCCCCAGCATTTT.

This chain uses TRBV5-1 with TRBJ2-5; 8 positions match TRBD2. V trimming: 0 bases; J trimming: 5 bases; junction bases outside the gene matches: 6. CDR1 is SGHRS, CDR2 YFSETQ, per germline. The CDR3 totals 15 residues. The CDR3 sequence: CASSLGYGRAETQYF. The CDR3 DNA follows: TGCGCCAGCAGCTTGGGGTACGGGAGGGCCGAGACCCAGTACTTC.

CDR3 in amino acids: CASSFPGTPSTDTQYF. The DNA for the CDR3 is TGTGCCAGCAGTTTTCCAGGCACTCCTAGCACAGATACGCAGTATTTT. The V call is TRBV28, the J call TRBJ2-3; unclear D gene. The CDR3 loop spans 16 amino acids. CDR1 and CDR2 (germline): MDHEN, SYDVKM. The V end was cut by 3 bases, the J end by 0 bases, with 13 bases between. The entire variable domain, with the rest obtained from reference TRBV28 and TRBJ2-3, is as follows: DVKVTQSSRYLVKRTGEKVFLECVQDMDHENMFWYRQDPGLGLRLIYFSYDVKMKEKGDIPEGYSVSREKKERFSLILESASTNQTSMYLCASSFPGTPSTDTQYFGPGTRLTVL.

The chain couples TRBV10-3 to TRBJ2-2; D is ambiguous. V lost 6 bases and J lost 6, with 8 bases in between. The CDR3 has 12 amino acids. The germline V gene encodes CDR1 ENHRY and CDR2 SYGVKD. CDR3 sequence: CAISESAGELFF. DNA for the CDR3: TGTGCCATCAGCGAATCCGCCGGGGAGCTGTTTTTT.

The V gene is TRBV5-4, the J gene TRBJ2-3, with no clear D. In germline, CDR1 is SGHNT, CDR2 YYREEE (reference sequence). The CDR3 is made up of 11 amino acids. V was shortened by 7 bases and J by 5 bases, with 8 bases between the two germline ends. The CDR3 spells CASLLGDTQYF. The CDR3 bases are TGTGCCAGCTTATTGGGAGATACGCAGTATTTT.

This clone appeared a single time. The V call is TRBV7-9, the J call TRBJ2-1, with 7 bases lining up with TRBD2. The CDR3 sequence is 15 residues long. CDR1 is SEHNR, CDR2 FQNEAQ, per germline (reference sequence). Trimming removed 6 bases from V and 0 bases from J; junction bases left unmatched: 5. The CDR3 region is CASSLIAGSYNEQFF. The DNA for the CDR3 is TGTGCCAGCAGTCTTATAGCGGGCTCCTACAATGAGCAGTTCTTC. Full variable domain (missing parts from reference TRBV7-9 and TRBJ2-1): DTGVSQNPRHKITKRGQNVTFRCDPISEHNRLYWYRQTLGQGPEFLTYFQNEAQLEKSRLLSDRFSAERPKGSFSTLEIQRTEQGDSAMYLCASSLIAGSYNEQFFGPGTRLTVL.